These T cell receptor beta chains were read from a single sample in a study of T cells in Graves' hyperthyroidism and ophthalmopathy. TCRdb reprocessed the multiplex PCR reads via MiXCR and lists one record per CDR3 protein. The sample shows about 620,000 distinct CDR3 sequences, 15% to 20% of them seen only once. Source material: blood. Receptor source: a woman in her 30s with Graves' hyperthyroidism. The CDR3 runs from the conserved cysteine through the conserved F or W. A D gene is named only where the DNA matches it firmly. Where a row states a size, it is once, few, many or the class of an expanded clone; other rows omit it.

>TRBJ2-7|TRBD2|few|TRBV10-3
CATTSGGAYEQYF
TGTGCCACTACTAGCGGGGGTGCCTACGAGCAGTACTTC
>TRBJ2-7|-|many|TRBV27
CASSSHITPYEQYF
TGTGCCAGCAGTTCCCACATAACCCCCTACGAGCAGTACTTC
>TRBJ1-6|-|few|TRBV12-3/TRBV12-4
CASSLAGERRNSPLHF
TGTGCCAGCAGTTTAGCGGGCGAGAGGAGGAATTCACCCCTCCACTTT
>TRBJ1-2|TRBD1|many|TRBV6-1
CASALGGTAIYGYTF
TGTGCCAGCGCCCTGGGCGGGACAGCCATTTATGGCTACACCTTC
>TRBJ2-1|-|many|TRBV7-3
CASSPRREDTNEQFF
TGTGCCAGCAGCCCGAGGCGAGAGGATACGAATGAGCAGTTCTTC
>TRBJ1-1|-|few|TRBV9
CASSPFRDINEAFF
TGTGCCAGCAGCCCCTTCCGGGACATAAATGAAGCTTTCTTT
>TRBJ2-3|-|few|TRBV7-6
CASSSASGDTQYF
TGTGCCAGCAGCTCCGCCAGCGGGGATACGCAGTATTTT
>TRBJ1-2|-|-|TRBV5-1
CASSFRTEGCGYTF
TGTGCCAGCAGCTTCCGGACAGAGGGCTGTGGCTACACCTTC
>TRBJ2-1|TRBD2|-|TRBV20-1
CSARDPSGTSYNEQFF
TGCAGTGCTAGAGATCCTAGCGGGACATCCTACAATGAGCAGTTCTTC
>TRBJ1-1|-|many|TRBV11-2
CASSSHRENTEAFF
TGTGCCAGCAGCTCCCACAGGGAGAACACTGAAGCTTTCTTT
>TRBJ2-5|-|-|TRBV10-2
CASSQGMSETQYF
TGCGCCAGCTCGCAGGGGATGTCGGAGACCCAGTACTTC
>TRBJ2-2|TRBD2|-|TRBV12-3/TRBV12-4
CASSPPLAGEIGELFF
TGTGCCAGCAGTCCACCCCTCGCGGGAGAGATCGGGGAGCTGTTTTTT
>TRBJ2-5|TRBD1|many|TRBV11-1
CASRSLEGQIQETQYF
TGTGCCAGCAGGTCCTTAGAGGGACAGATTCAAGAGACCCAGTACTTC
>TRBJ1-1|-|many|TRBV7-9
CASSLFRVRQVNTEAFF
TGTGCCAGCAGCTTATTTCGAGTCAGACAAGTGAACACTGAAGCTTTCTTT
>TRBJ2-1|-|many|TRBV13
CASSPNPASGNEQFF
TGTGCCAGCAGCCCTAACCCAGCGTCGGGGAATGAGCAGTTCTTC
>TRBJ2-2|TRBD2|many|TRBV12-3/TRBV12-4
CASSTVGLAGNTGELFF
TGTGCCAGCAGCACTGTGGGACTAGCGGGAAACACCGGGGAGCTGTTTTTT
>TRBJ2-3|-|many|TRBV30
CACGGYGDTQYF
TGTGCCTGTGGAGGGTATGGAGATACGCAGTATTTT
>TRBJ2-1|-|many|TRBV7-8
CASSLAARLHEQFF
TGTGCCAGCAGCTTAGCGGCCCGACTGCATGAGCAGTTCTTC
>TRBJ2-3|TRBD2|many|TRBV27
CASSSSGLFTDTQYF
TGTGCCAGCAGCTCTAGCGGCCTTTTCACAGATACGCAGTATTTT
>TRBJ2-3|-|-|TRBV7-3
CASRVTGSLTDTQYF
TGTGCCAGCCGAGTTACCGGGAGCTTAACAGATACGCAGTATTTT
>TRBJ2-6|-|many|TRBV18
CASSPLQSGANVLTF
TGTGCCAGCTCACCACTGCAGTCTGGGGCCAACGTCCTGACTTTC
>TRBJ1-2|TRBD1|few|TRBV30
CAWSVPGQGLYGYTF
TGTGCCTGGAGTGTCCCGGGACAGGGTCTATACGGCTACACCTTC
>TRBJ2-7|TRBD1|many|TRBV6-1
CASSWDRASTYEQYF
TGTGCCAGCAGTTGGGACAGGGCTTCTACCTACGAGCAGTACTTC
>TRBJ1-6|TRBD1|many|TRBV11-2
CASRGQLNSPLHF
TGTGCCAGCCGGGGACAGCTCAATTCACCCCTCCACTTT
>TRBJ2-4|-|-|TRBV4-1
CASSQGNSNSKNIQYF
TGCGCCAGCAGCCAAGGGAACTCTAACTCCAAAAACATTCAGTACTTC
>TRBJ1-4|-|few|TRBV20-1
CSAREPDRPSEKLFF
TGCAGTGCTAGAGAGCCCGACAGGCCCAGTGAAAAACTGTTTTTT
>TRBJ2-5|TRBD1|-|TRBV7-6
CASSATGGETQYF
TGTGCCAGCAGCGCTACAGGGGGGGAGACCCAGTACTTC
>TRBJ2-6|TRBD1|once|TRBV9
CASSVAPGTGGAYGANVLTF
TGTGCCAGCAGCGTAGCGCCAGGGACAGGGGGCGCGTATGGGGCCAACGTCCTGACTTTC
>TRBJ2-3|TRBD1|many|TRBV10-1
CASSDDRGSASTDTQYF
TGCGCCAGCAGTGATGACAGGGGAAGTGCTAGCACAGATACGCAGTATTTT
>TRBJ2-7|-|many|TRBV2
CAGRGPRDEQYF
TGTGCCGGACGGGGACCGAGGGACGAGCAGTACTTC
>TRBJ2-5|TRBD2|-|TRBV9
CASSAIAGGQETQYF
TGTGCCAGCAGCGCTATAGCGGGAGGGCAAGAGACCCAGTACTTC
>TRBJ2-1|TRBD2|few|TRBV5-4
CASSRGAGEPSEQFF
TGTGCCAGCAGCCGAGGGGCGGGAGAACCCAGTGAGCAGTTCTTC
>TRBJ2-6|-|many|TRBV7-3
CASSLLGSGANVLTF
TGTGCCAGCAGCTTACTAGGTTCTGGGGCCAACGTCCTGACTTTC
>TRBJ2-1|TRBD1|-|TRBV6-1
CASSLGTGDIAPRKYNEQFF
TGTGCCAGCAGTCTCGGGACAGGGGATATTGCCCCTAGGAAATACAATGAGCAGTTCTTC
>TRBJ2-7|-|few|TRBV5-1
CASSLFGQGPRYEQYF
TGCGCCAGCAGCTTGTTCGGTCAGGGTCCTCGCTACGAGCAGTACTTC
>TRBJ2-1|-|many|TRBV11-3
CASSIGGGEQFF
TGTGCCAGCAGTATCGGGGGCGGTGAGCAGTTCTTC
>TRBJ1-1|-|few|TRBV7-9
CASSNTGTPKNTEAFF
TGTGCCAGCAGTAACACCGGGACACCAAAGAACACTGAAGCTTTCTTT
>TRBJ2-1|TRBD2|many|TRBV20-1
CSASLAGDYNEQFF
TGCAGTGCTAGTCTAGCGGGAGACTACAATGAGCAGTTCTTC
>TRBJ1-5|-|few|TRBV6-1
CASSDGPTGSNQPQHF
TGTGCCAGCAGTGACGGCCCCACAGGGAGCAATCAGCCCCAGCATTTT
>TRBJ2-7|TRBD2|many|TRBV6-2/TRBV6-3
CASRPGLASYEQYF
TGTGCCAGCAGACCGGGACTAGCGAGTTACGAGCAGTACTTC
>TRBJ2-7|TRBD1|many|TRBV27
CASSLATGVYEQYF
TGTGCCAGCAGTTTGGCGACAGGGGTCTACGAGCAGTACTTC
>TRBJ2-3|TRBD2|many|TRBV18
CASSTGLAGSTDTQYF
TGTGCCAGCTCAACGGGACTAGCGGGTAGCACAGATACGCAGTATTTT
>TRBJ2-3|-|many|TRBV7-3
CASSLDPRTDTQYF
TGTGCCAGCAGCTTAGATCCCCGCACAGATACGCAGTATTTT
>TRBJ2-5|-|-|TRBV5-1
CASSLTGNGETQYF
TGCGCCAGCAGCTTAACAGGGAATGGGGAGACCCAGTACTTC
>TRBJ2-7|-|once|TRBV20-1
CSATGLEGAAYEQYF
TGCAGTGCCACCGGGCTCGAAGGGGCCGCCTACGAGCAGTACTTC
>TRBJ2-7|-|many|TRBV28
CASSSPYPQYF
TGTGCCAGCAGTTCCCCCTACCCGCAGTACTTC
>TRBJ2-1|TRBD1|few|TRBV13
CASSQGQGAVNEQFF
TGTGCCAGCAGCCAGGGACAGGGGGCCGTCAATGAGCAGTTCTTC